This paragraph reports one TCR beta chain. This record belongs to a study of blood T cell repertoires in COVID-19. About the research overall: Specimens from acute and convalescent COVID-19 originated in the United States, Italy and Spain.

CDR1 is SGHNT and CDR2 is YENEEA in the germline V gene. The CDR3 runs 13 residues. V dropped 2 bases and J dropped 3 bases, with 7 bases sitting between them. The data were produced by immunoSEQ multiplex PCR, yet TCRdb's version contains in-frame clones alone and is incomplete. The sample lists 120,000 or so clones, 88% occurring once. The TCR was taken from a human donor in a cohort sampled during active COVID-19. Input material: peripheral blood. This chain uses TRBV11-3 with TRBJ1-1; D is unresolved. Here the CDR3 reads CASSLLSDTEAFF. As DNA, the CDR3 is TGTGCCAGCAGCTTACTGTCGGACACTGAAGCTTTCTTT.